The clone carrying this TCR beta chain was observed a single time. Its specificity is unknown. It was approximately 0.2 ug DNA, 25,000 to 35,000 T cell genomes, that sorted-subset replicate PCRs used. Some clones are missing from TCRdb's copy, which holds only in-frame ones; the method was immunoSEQ multiplex PCR. The sample gives around 240,000 clones, over 60% of which show up once; roughly 11% is in the top ten. The entry originates in a study of shared clonotypes between healthy human individuals. The study's findings and limits: Sharing of clonotypes among donors was expected to vary with sequencing depth.

The source material was memory CD4+ T cells sorted from blood. Subset described: CD45RA-negative fraction. The receptor was isolated from a man under 40 in good health.

Written as DNA, the CDR3 is TGTGCCAGCAGCTCCACCGGGACAGGGGGTTATTTGGATACGCAGTATTTT. Encoded protein: CASSSTGTGGYLDTQYF. The genes are TRBV7-9 and TRBJ2-3; 11 positions match TRBD1. V shed 4 bases, J shed 6 bases, and the junction held 12 bases outside the gene matches. From germline, CDR1 is SEHNR and CDR2 FQNEAQ (reference sequence). This CDR3 has 17 amino acids.